This T cell receptor beta chain was observed in a study of blood T cells in healthy people across ages. Study-level points and caveats: Diversity was estimated from one million T cells, and these estimates were considered underestimates.

The use of a sample-barcoded 5' primer and a J-beta primer mix characterized a second PCR of about 7 to 12 cycles. TCRdb called the 5' RACE reads again in MiXCR, with one record for every CDR3 protein. The sample gives almost 1 million distinct CDR3 sequences, roughly 51% of which show up once; 20% to 25% is in the top ten. With regard to this clonotype: What it binds is not known. A much larger clone sits a single nucleotide away, making a read error possible.

Isolation yielded PBMCs, at least 7 million per sample, in every case. Germline CDR1 is SGHRS and CDR2 is YFSETQ. The V gene end was trimmed by 3 bases and the J gene end by 4 bases; junction bases not matched to a gene: 3. This CDR3 contains 13 residues. The chain employs TRBV5-1 and TRBJ2-7; 8 nucleotides line up with TRBD2. Input material: blood. This clonotype originated in a woman between 55 and 75 years old in good health. The CDR3, as DNA: TGCGCCAGCAGCTGGGTAGCGGGATACGAGCAGTACTTC. Translation: CASSWVAGYEQYF.